This T cell receptor beta chain was captured by sequencing in a study of T cell repertoires in aging, cancer and after chemotherapy. Study at large: The full dataset contained 8.5 million to 10 million TCR reads. Whole-study findings and limits: In cancer patients, declining TCR diversity with age involved lost richness and lost evenness. Immunological memory after chemotherapy cannot be judged from the repertoire data. Untreated cancer patients had significantly lower blood TCR diversity than age-matched healthy donors.

TCR beta rearrangements were amplified from peripheral blood genomic DNA. Details on this clonotype: No antigen is known for it.

Multiplex touch-down PCR with TRB-A/B primers amplified rearranged V-D-J TRB sequences. Each CDR3 protein is one row after TCRdb ran MiXCR on the multiplex PCR reads. The sample lists some 10,000 distinct CDR3 sequences, just under 30% seen once, with around 2% in the top ten. The sequence was collected from a human donor in good health. Sequencing input: blood.

This chain's CDR3 is CASSKGQSYNEQFF. In DNA form, the CDR3 reads TGTGCCAGCAGTAAGGGACAGAGCTACAATGAGCAGTTCTTC. The chain is built from TRBV6-6 and TRBJ2-1; 7 bases are a match to TRBD1. Germline CDR1 is MNHNY and CDR2 is SVGAGI (reference sequence). V gave up 5 bases and J gave up 3 bases; unmatched junction bases: 4. CDR3 length: 14 residues.